This T cell receptor beta chain was recorded in a study of monozygotic twins with inflammatory bowel disease. With around 15 and 9 cycles respectively, two nested PCRs were carried out on TCRalpha and TCRbeta cDNA. TCRdb re-analyzed the 5' RACE reads; it lists each CDR3 protein once, without DNA. This table lists over 110,000 distinct CDR3 sequences. Study-wide results and caveats: IBD patients displayed reduced TCRbeta diversity (inverse Simpson) when set against healthy co-twins.

This CDR3 comprises 12 residues. CDR1 and CDR2 from the germline V gene are KGHSH and LQKENI. A note on this clonotype: Its antigen is as yet unknown.

This sequence joins TRBV18 and TRBJ2-7. The source of this sequence is a human donor with ulcerative colitis or Crohn's disease, or a healthy co-twin of an affected twin (not recorded which). The sequenced material came from blood. CDR3 in amino acids: CASSLHSNEQYF.